These 32 T cell receptor beta chains came from one sample sequenced in a study of CD8 T cells in ankylosing spondylitis. TCRdb redid the calling of the 5' RACE reads with MiXCR, one entry per CDR3 protein. The sample consists of about 25,000 distinct CDR3 sequences, 2.5% to 3% of them appearing once. The material sequenced was blood, either unsorted or a sorted T cell fraction (not recorded which). Source of these receptors: a female donor with ankylosing spondylitis or in good health (not recorded which).

This clonotype showed up many times. This rearrangement joins TRBV9 to TRBJ2-1, with a tentative D call TRBD2 (7 bases). CDR1 and CDR2 from the germline V gene are SGDLS and YYNGEE. This CDR3 is built from 15 residues. The germline V and J ends were trimmed by 3 bases and 6 bases, with 16 bases remaining between them. The CDR3 reads CASSDTSARGNEQFF. The CDR3 bases are TGTGCCAGCAGCGACACTAGCGCCAGGGGCAATGAGCAGTTCTTC.

The sample holds many counts of this clonotype. The chain joins TRBV9 to TRBJ2-5, with D possibly TRBD1 on 6 matching bases. Germline CDR1 SGDLS, CDR2 YYNGEE. The CDR3 spans 13 residues. V lost 4 bases, J lost 2 bases, and 9 bases lay in between. CDR3 region: CASSTGIQETQYF. The CDR3 DNA sequence: TGTGCCAGCAGCACAGGGATTCAAGAGACCCAGTACTTC. Complete variable domain (other parts from reference TRBV9 and TRBJ2-5): DSGVTQTPKHLITATGQRVTLRCSPRSGDLSVYWYQQSLDQGLQFLIQYYNGEERAKGNILERFSAQQFPDLHSELNLSSLELGDSALYFCASSTGIQETQYFGPGTRLLVL.

This clonotype was observed many times. The chain carries TRBV9 and TRBJ1-6, with D perhaps matching TRBD1 (5 bases). The V and J ends lost 4 bases and 9 bases respectively, with 17 bases between them. CDR3 length: 15 amino acids. Germline V lookup: CDR1 SGDLS, CDR2 YYNGEE. The CDR3 reads CASSPPQGGSSPLHF. CDR3 in DNA: TGTGCCAGCAGCCCCCCCCAGGGTGGAAGTTCACCCCTCCACTTT.

The DNA of the CDR3 is TGTGCCAGCAGCCCCCCTTCGGGAGTAATCGGAGAGCAGTACTTC. Amino acid sequence: CASSPPSGVIGEQYF. The chain couples TRBV9 to TRBJ2-7, with D perhaps TRBD2 (6 bases). The CDR3 is 15 amino acids. V was cut by 4 bases and J by 7 bases, with 21 bases left in between. CDR1 is SGDLS, CDR2 YYNGEE, per germline.

In its sample, this clonotype was seen many times. The chain uses TRBV9 and TRBJ2-7; possible D gene TRBD1, 6 bases. This CDR3 has 13 residues. Trimming removed 2 bases from V and 3 bases from J, with 9 bases in between. Per germline, CDR1 SGDLS and CDR2 YYNGEE. The CDR3 DNA follows: TGTGCCAGCAGCGTCCGAGGGGGCTACGAGCAGTACTTC. It yields the protein CASSVRGGYEQYF.

This clonotype appeared many times. The gene calls are TRBV9 and TRBJ2-4, with TRBD2 matching 10 bases. CDR1 is SGDLS, CDR2 YYNGEE, per germline. Trimming took 0 bases from V and 12 from J; bases not matched to a gene: 3. This CDR3 contains 13 residues. The CDR3 spells CASSVEAGGGQYF. The CDR3 DNA is TGTGCCAGCAGCGTAGAAGCGGGAGGGGGTCAGTACTTC.

This clonotype appeared many times. This sequence joins TRBV9 and TRBJ2-3, with D possibly TRBD2 on 7 matching bases. The germline CDR1 and CDR2 sequences are SGDLS and YYNGEE. This CDR3 spans 15 amino acids. The ends were cut back, 4 bases at V and 2 bases at J, with 14 bases in the middle. The CDR3: CASSRGGEITDTQYF. CDR3 bases: TGTGCCAGCAGCCGAGGGGGGGAAATCACAGATACGCAGTATTTT.

In this sample, this clonotype turned up many times. This chain links TRBV9 with TRBJ2-5, with 13 bases fitting TRBD2. Germline V CDR1 and CDR2: SGDLS, YYNGEE. The CDR3 sequence is 16 residues long. J lost 7 bases, V lost 0 bases, and 6 bases had no gene match. The CDR3 DNA is TGTGCCAGCAGCGTAGGAGGGACTAGCGGGGAGGGGACCCAGTACTTC. Amino acid sequence: CASSVGGTSGEGTQYF.

This clonotype was counted ten times or more. The chain uses TRBV9 and TRBJ1-6; D perhaps matches TRBD1 (6 bases). With 6 bases removed from V and 0 bases from J, the gap between germline ends came to 10 bases. CDR1 and CDR2 (germline): SGDLS, YYNGEE. The CDR3 runs to 15 residues. In nucleotides, the CDR3 is TGTGCCAGCAACGGGGGGGCCTCCTATAATTCACCCCTCCACTTT. This codes for CASNGGASYNSPLHF.

This clonotype was counted many times. The chain is built from TRBV6-7 and TRBJ2-7, with 7 bases that match TRBD2. TRBV6-7 is identified as an open reading frame with a role that is uncertain. This CDR3 is 16 amino acids long. The junction had 14 bases not matched to a gene; V was cut back by 7 bases and J by 2 bases. The CDR3 region is CASTTRNGGGTYEQYF. The CDR3 bases are TGTGCCAGCACCACTAGGAACGGGGGAGGGACCTACGAGCAGTACTTC.

This clonotype occurred many times. The V gene is TRBV9, the J gene TRBJ1-2, with unresolved D. Deletions cut 2 bases from V and 0 bases from J, with 8 bases between. This CDR3 region has 14 residues. Germline V lookup: CDR1 SGDLS, CDR2 YYNGEE. The CDR3 bases are TGTGCCAGCAGCGTCGGGGTGTCTAACTATGGCTACACCTTC. This gives the protein CASSVGVSNYGYTF. The full variable domain, rest sourced from reference TRBV9 and TRBJ1-2, is DSGVTQTPKHLITATGQRVTLRCSPRSGDLSVYWYQQSLDQGLQFLIQYYNGEERAKGNILERFSAQQFPDLHSELNLSSLELGDSALYFCASSVGVSNYGYTFGSGTRLTVV.

This clonotype has at least ten counts. The chain recombines TRBV9 with TRBJ2-6, with 7 bases fitting TRBD2. Trimming took 2 bases from V and 0 from J; bases not matched to a gene: 5. The germline CDR1 and CDR2 sequences are SGDLS and YYNGEE. The CDR3 is 17 amino acids. The CDR3 nucleotides are TGTGCCAGCAGCGTCCGGGACTACGGCTCTGGGGCCAACGTCCTGACTTTC. Translating gives CASSVRDYGSGANVLTF.

This clonotype came up many times. CDR3 sequence (DNA): TGTGCCAGCAGACAGCTTCCTAGCACAGATACGCAGTATTTT. It translates to CASRQLPSTDTQYF. V is TRBV9 and J is TRBJ2-3; D gene unclear. Germline assignment: CDR1 SGDLS and CDR2 YYNGEE. The V end lost 5 bases, the J end lost 0 bases, and 10 bases lay between the germline ends. This CDR3 is built from 14 residues.

A note on this clonotype: A much more abundant neighbour one base away suggests this may be a read error. CDR3 sequence: CASSVQGRMTEDFF. In nucleotides, the CDR3 is TGTGCCAGCAGCGTACAGGGCAGGATGACTGAAGATTTCTTT. The J gene is TRBJ1-1, the V gene TRBV9; D perhaps matches TRBD1 (5 bases). Germline lookup yields CDR1 SGDLS and CDR2 YYNGEE. The CDR3 is 14 residues long.

By frequency in the sample, this clonotype is medium-sized. The chain recombines TRBV9 with TRBJ2-3, with 11 bases fitting TRBD1. V was pared by 5 bases and J by 4 bases, with 6 bases of the junction left unmatched. The CDR3 has 15 amino acids. Germline CDR1 reads SGDLS; CDR2 reads YYNGEE. This CDR3 is CASRRGDRGSDTQYF. CDR3 coding DNA: TGTGCCAGCAGGAGGGGGGACAGGGGGTCAGATACGCAGTATTTT.

At least ten counts were recorded for this clonotype. V gene TRBV9 combines with J gene TRBJ1-1, with 9 bases identical to TRBD1. The CDR3 runs to 14 residues. Germline-derived CDR1 and CDR2 are SGDLS and YYNGEE. J gave up 4 bases and V 4 bases, and 5 bases lay outside the gene matches. The CDR3 is CASSTRDRATEAFF. Here the CDR3 DNA reads TGTGCCAGCAGCACCCGGGACAGGGCCACTGAAGCTTTCTTT.

This clonotype was recorded at least ten times. The V and J genes are TRBV9 and TRBJ2-3, with D tentatively TRBD1 (6 bases). V was shortened by 0 bases and J by 4 bases, with 12 bases between the two germline ends. CDR3 length: 15 residues. Germline V gene data show CDR1 as SGDLS and CDR2 as YYNGEE. The CDR3 sequence: CASSVAAGAADTQYF. For the CDR3, the DNA is TGTGCCAGCAGCGTAGCTGCAGGGGCAGCAGATACGCAGTATTTT. Filled out from reference TRBV9 and TRBJ2-3, the complete variable domain reads DSGVTQTPKHLITATGQRVTLRCSPRSGDLSVYWYQQSLDQGLQFLIQYYNGEERAKGNILERFSAQQFPDLHSELNLSSLELGDSALYFCASSVAAGAADTQYFGPGTRLTVL.

This clonotype was seen ten or more times. The DNA of the CDR3 is TGTGCCAGCAGCGTAGCGGGAGGTGCCTCCTACGAGCAGTACTTC. This sequence encodes CASSVAGGASYEQYF. The chain uses TRBV9 and TRBJ2-7; 7 nucleotides align to TRBD2. With V trimmed by 0 bases and J by 0 bases, 3 bases remained unmatched. The CDR3 spans 15 residues. Germline CDR1 is SGDLS and CDR2 is YYNGEE.

This clonotype was found many times. This chain joins TRBV9 and TRBJ1-3; 12 bases align to TRBD1. Trimming took 0 bases from V and 4 from J; bases not matched to a gene: 8. The CDR3 sequence is 18 residues long. Germline V gives CDR1 SGDLS, CDR2 YYNGEE. The CDR3 reads CASSVAGGQGASGNTIYF. The CDR3 DNA reads as TGTGCCAGCAGCGTAGCTGGGGGACAGGGGGCGTCCGGAAACACCATATATTTT.

This clonotype occurred many times. This sequence joins TRBV9 and TRBJ2-5; 8 bases line up with TRBD1. The germline gives CDR1 SGDLS, CDR2 YYNGEE. With 0 bases clipped from V and 2 bases from J, the junction kept 6 bases outside the gene matches. The CDR3 runs to 16 residues. The CDR3 nucleotides read TGTGCCAGCAGCGTAGCGAACAGGGGGGAACAAGAGACCCAGTACTTC. Translating it yields CASSVANRGEQETQYF.

This clonotype was observed at least ten times. The chain couples TRBV9 to TRBJ2-4, with D tentatively TRBD2 (6 bases). The CDR3 is 15 residues long. Per germline, CDR1 SGDLS and CDR2 YYNGEE. Trimming stripped 3 bases from V and 6 bases from J, with 16 bases between. CDR3 sequence reads: CASSGSGTLANIQYF. The CDR3 DNA sequence: TGTGCCAGCAGCGGCTCCGGGACTCTGGCAAACATTCAGTACTTC.

This clonotype was counted at least ten times. The chain uses TRBV9 and TRBJ1-1; unclear D gene. The V gene lost 4 bases and the J gene lost 2 bases, with 9 bases spanning the gap. CDR3 length: 13 amino acids. Germline CDR1 SGDLS, CDR2 YYNGEE. CDR3 amino acids: CASSTHINTEAFF. The CDR3 region has the DNA TGTGCCAGCAGCACACATATAAACACTGAAGCTTTCTTT. The full variable domain, with the rest looked up from reference TRBV9 and TRBJ1-1, is DSGVTQTPKHLITATGQRVTLRCSPRSGDLSVYWYQQSLDQGLQFLIQYYNGEERAKGNILERFSAQQFPDLHSELNLSSLELGDSALYFCASSTHINTEAFFGQGTRLTVV.

This clonotype was recorded many times. This sequence joins TRBV9 and TRBJ2-3; 8 nucleotides match TRBD2. V shed 0 bases, J shed 10 bases, and the junction held 13 bases outside the gene matches. CDR3 length equals 16 residues. Germline V lookup: CDR1 SGDLS, CDR2 YYNGEE. The CDR3 protein is CASSVGVAGGRGSQYF. The CDR3 nucleotides are TGTGCCAGCAGCGTAGGAGTCGCGGGAGGTCGAGGGTCGCAGTATTTT. Combining the CDR3 with reference TRBV9 and TRBJ2-3 gives the whole variable domain DSGVTQTPKHLITATGQRVTLRCSPRSGDLSVYWYQQSLDQGLQFLIQYYNGEERAKGNILERFSAQQFPDLHSELNLSSLELGDSALYFCASSVGVAGGRGSQYFGPGTRLTVL.

This clonotype came up many times. The genes are TRBV9 and TRBJ1-2, with D uncertain. CDR3 size: 14 residues. Germline V gene sequence: CDR1 SGDLS, CDR2 YYNGEE. The V and J ends lost 4 bases and 8 bases respectively, with 18 bases between them. The CDR3 is CASSPPTQMWGYTF. CDR3 sequence (DNA): TGTGCCAGCAGCCCCCCTACCCAAATGTGGGGCTACACCTTC.

This clonotype was recorded at least ten times. The chain is built from TRBV9 and TRBJ2-3; D is tentatively TRBD1 or TRBD2 (5 bases each). The CDR3 spans 15 residues. From germline, CDR1 is SGDLS and CDR2 YYNGEE. The V end lost 0 bases, the J end lost 2 bases, and 10 bases lay between the germline ends. In nucleotides, the CDR3 is TGTGCCAGCAGCGTAGCTACGGGGACCACAGATACGCAGTATTTT. Translated: CASSVATGTTDTQYF.

This clonotype was seen repeatedly, ten times or more. This chain uses TRBV9 with TRBJ1-6; D is uncertain. V lost 3 bases, J lost 9 bases, and 13 bases lay in between. The CDR3 runs to 14 residues. Germline CDR1 SGDLS, CDR2 YYNGEE. The CDR3 sequence: CASSGEGSGSPLHF. The CDR3 DNA is TGTGCCAGCAGCGGAGAAGGGTCGGGTTCACCCCTCCACTTT. Full variable domain (outside the CDR3, taken from reference TRBV9 and TRBJ1-6): DSGVTQTPKHLITATGQRVTLRCSPRSGDLSVYWYQQSLDQGLQFLIQYYNGEERAKGNILERFSAQQFPDLHSELNLSSLELGDSALYFCASSGEGSGSPLHFGNGTRLTVT.

This clonotype has a handful of counts. The chain joins TRBV9 to TRBJ2-5, with D hard to call. V lost 0 bases to trimming and J lost 1 base, with 7 bases between them. Germline V gene sequence: CDR1 SGDLS, CDR2 YYNGEE. The CDR3 has 14 amino acids. The CDR3 region is CASSVGVSQETQYF. The CDR3, as DNA: TGTGCCAGCAGCGTAGGCGTCAGCCAAGAGACCCAGTACTTC.

The sample holds many counts of this clonotype. The chain has TRBV9 and TRBJ2-5, with 12 bases aligning to TRBD2. J was trimmed by 2 bases and V by 0 bases; bases with no gene match: 8. The CDR3 contains 18 residues. Germline CDR1 and CDR2: SGDLS and YYNGEE. CDR3 protein: CASSVGLTSGGFQETQYF. CDR3 nucleotide sequence: TGTGCCAGCAGCGTAGGCCTGACTAGCGGGGGATTTCAAGAGACCCAGTACTTC.

This clonotype was found many times. The V gene is TRBV9, the J gene TRBJ1-3; possible D gene TRBD1, 5 bases. Trimming pared 3 bases from V and 3 bases from J, leaving 10 bases between. The CDR3 covers 14 residues. Per germline, CDR1 SGDLS and CDR2 YYNGEE. The CDR3 nucleotides are TGTGCCAGCAGCGGACGGGGGTTTGGAAACACCATATATTTT. Its protein product is CASSGRGFGNTIYF.

About this clonotype: A single base separates this from a much larger clone, so it may be a read error. The V gene is TRBV9, the J gene TRBJ1-6, with D uncertain. CDR3 size: 15 residues. Germline-derived CDR1 and CDR2 are SGDLS and YYNGEE. The CDR3 protein is CASSPSTAGNSPVHF. DNA of the CDR3: TGTGCCAGCAGCCCGTCGACCGCGGGTAATTCACCCGTCCACTTT.

This clonotype was seen at least ten times. The chain recombines TRBV9 with TRBJ2-1, with 8 bases matching TRBD2. Germline lookup yields CDR1 SGDLS and CDR2 YYNGEE. The CDR3 extends over 15 amino acids. V shed 4 bases and J 0 bases; nucleotides not matched to a gene: 3. CDR3 residues: CASSTSGTSYNEQFF. CDR3 coding DNA: TGTGCCAGCAGCACTAGCGGTACCTCCTACAATGAGCAGTTCTTC.

This clonotype was recorded at least ten times. The genes are TRBV9 and TRBJ2-3; TRBD2 aligns across 9 bases. This CDR3 is built from 17 residues. V dropped 3 bases and J dropped 2; count of bases not matched to a gene: 10. Germline-derived CDR1 and CDR2 are SGDLS and YYNGEE. The CDR3 sequence is CASSEPRTSAHTDTQYF. The CDR3 DNA reads TGTGCCAGCAGCGAACCCCGGACTAGCGCTCACACAGATACGCAGTATTTT.